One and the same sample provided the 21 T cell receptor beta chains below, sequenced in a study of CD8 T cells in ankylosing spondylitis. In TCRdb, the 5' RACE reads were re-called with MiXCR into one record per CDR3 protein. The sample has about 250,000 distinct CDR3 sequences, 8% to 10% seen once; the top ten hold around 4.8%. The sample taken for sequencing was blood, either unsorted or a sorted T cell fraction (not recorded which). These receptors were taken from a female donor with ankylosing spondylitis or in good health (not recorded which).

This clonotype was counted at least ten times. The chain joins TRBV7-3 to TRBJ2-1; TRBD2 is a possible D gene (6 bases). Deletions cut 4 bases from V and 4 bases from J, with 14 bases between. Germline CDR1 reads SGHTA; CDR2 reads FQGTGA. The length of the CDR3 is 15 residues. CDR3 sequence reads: CASSYGSAGYNEQFF. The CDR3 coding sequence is TGTGCCAGCAGCTACGGGAGTGCGGGATACAATGAGCAGTTCTTC.

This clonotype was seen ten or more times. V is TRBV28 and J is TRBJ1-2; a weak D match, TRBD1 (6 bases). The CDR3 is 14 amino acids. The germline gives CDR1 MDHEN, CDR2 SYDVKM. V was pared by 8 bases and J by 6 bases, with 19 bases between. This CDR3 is CASLLSLGHHGYTF. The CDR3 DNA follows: TGTGCCAGCCTCCTCTCATTGGGACACCATGGCTACACCTTC.

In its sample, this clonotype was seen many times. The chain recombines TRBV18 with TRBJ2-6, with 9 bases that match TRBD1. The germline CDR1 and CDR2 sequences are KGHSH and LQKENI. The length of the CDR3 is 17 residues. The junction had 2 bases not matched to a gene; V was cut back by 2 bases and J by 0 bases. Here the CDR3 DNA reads TGTGCCAGCTCACCAAGGACAGGGGTCTCTGGGGCCAACGTCCTGACTTTC. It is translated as CASSPRTGVSGANVLTF. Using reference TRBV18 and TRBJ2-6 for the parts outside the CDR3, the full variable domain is NAGVMQNPRHLVRRRGQEARLRCSPMKGHSHVYWYRQLPEEGLKFMVYLQKENIIDESGMPKERFSAEFPKEGPSILRIQQVVRGDSAAYFCASSPRTGVSGANVLTFGAGSRLTVL.

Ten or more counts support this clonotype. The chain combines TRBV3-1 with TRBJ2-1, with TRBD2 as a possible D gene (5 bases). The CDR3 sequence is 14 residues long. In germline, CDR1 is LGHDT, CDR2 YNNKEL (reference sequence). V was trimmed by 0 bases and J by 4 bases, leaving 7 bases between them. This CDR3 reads CASSQEERYNEQFF. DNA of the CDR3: TGTGCCAGCAGCCAAGAGGAGCGGTACAATGAGCAGTTCTTC.

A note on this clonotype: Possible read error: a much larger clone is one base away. Written as DNA, the CDR3 is TGTACCAGCAGGCCGACTAGCGGGACGCATACGCAGTATTTT. Translating gives CTSRPTSGTHTQYF. The rearrangement joins TRBV11-2 to TRBJ2-3; the match to TRBD2 covers 11 bases. The CDR3 extends over 14 amino acids. Germline lookup yields CDR1 SGHAT and CDR2 FQNNGV.

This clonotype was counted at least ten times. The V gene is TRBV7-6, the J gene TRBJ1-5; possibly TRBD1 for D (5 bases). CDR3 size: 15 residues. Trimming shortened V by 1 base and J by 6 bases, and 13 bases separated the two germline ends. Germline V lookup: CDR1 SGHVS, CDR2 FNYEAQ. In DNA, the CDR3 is TGTGCCAGCAGCTTAGGGCAGGGAGACGGTCAGCCCCAGCATTTT. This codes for CASSLGQGDGQPQHF. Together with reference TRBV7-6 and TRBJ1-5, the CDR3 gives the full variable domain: GAGVSQSPRYKVTKRGQDVALRCDPISGHVSLYWYRQALGQGPEFLTYFNYEAQQDKSGLPNDRFSAERPEGSISTLTIQRTEQRDSAMYRCASSLGQGDGQPQHFGDGTRLSIL.

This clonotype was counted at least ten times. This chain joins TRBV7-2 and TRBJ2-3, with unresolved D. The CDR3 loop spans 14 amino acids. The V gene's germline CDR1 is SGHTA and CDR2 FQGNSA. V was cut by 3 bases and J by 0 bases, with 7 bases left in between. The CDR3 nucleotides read TGTGCCAGCAGCTTCCGCAGCAGCACAGATACGCAGTATTTT. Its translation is CASSFRSSTDTQYF.

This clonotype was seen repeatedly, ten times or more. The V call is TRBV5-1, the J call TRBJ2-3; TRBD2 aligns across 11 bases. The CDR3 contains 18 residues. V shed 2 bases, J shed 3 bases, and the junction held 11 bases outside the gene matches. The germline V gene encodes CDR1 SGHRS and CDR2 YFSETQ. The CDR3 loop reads CASSFPSGRLVGTDTQYF. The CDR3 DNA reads TGCGCCAGCAGCTTTCCTAGCGGGAGGTTGGTTGGGACAGATACGCAGTATTTT.

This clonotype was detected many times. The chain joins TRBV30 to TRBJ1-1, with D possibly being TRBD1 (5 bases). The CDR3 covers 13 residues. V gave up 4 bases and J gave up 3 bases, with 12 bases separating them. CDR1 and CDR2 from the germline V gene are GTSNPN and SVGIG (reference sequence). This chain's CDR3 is CAWKPGEDTEAFF. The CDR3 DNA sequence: TGTGCCTGGAAACCGGGGGAGGACACTGAAGCTTTCTTT.

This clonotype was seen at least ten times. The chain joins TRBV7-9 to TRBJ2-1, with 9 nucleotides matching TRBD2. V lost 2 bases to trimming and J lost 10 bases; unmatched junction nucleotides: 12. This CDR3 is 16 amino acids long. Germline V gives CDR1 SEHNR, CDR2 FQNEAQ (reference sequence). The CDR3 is CASSLTGLAAAEEQFF. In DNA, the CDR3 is TGTGCCAGCAGCTTAACGGGACTAGCCGCCGCGGAAGAGCAGTTCTTC. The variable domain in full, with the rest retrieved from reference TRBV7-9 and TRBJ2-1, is DTGVSQNPRHKITKRGQNVTFRCDPISEHNRLYWYRQTLGQGPEFLTYFQNEAQLEKSRLLSDRFSAERPKGSFSTLEIQRTEQGDSAMYLCASSLTGLAAAEEQFFGPGTRLTVL.

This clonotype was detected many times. CDR3 amino acids: CASSLTAAHSDEQFF. CDR3 bases: TGTGCCAGCAGCTTAACAGCGGCCCATAGTGATGAGCAGTTCTTC. The gene calls are TRBV7-2 and TRBJ2-1, with a tentative D call TRBD2 (5 bases). In germline, CDR1 is SGHTA, CDR2 FQGNSA. Trimming shortened V by 2 bases and J by 8 bases, and 16 bases separated the two germline ends. The CDR3 has 15 residues.

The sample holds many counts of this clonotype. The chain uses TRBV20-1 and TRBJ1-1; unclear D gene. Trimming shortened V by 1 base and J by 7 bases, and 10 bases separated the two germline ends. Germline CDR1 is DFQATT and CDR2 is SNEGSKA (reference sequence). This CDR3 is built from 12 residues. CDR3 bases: TGCAGTGCTAGAGGTCACGGGAATGAAGCTTTCTTT. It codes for CSARGHGNEAFF.

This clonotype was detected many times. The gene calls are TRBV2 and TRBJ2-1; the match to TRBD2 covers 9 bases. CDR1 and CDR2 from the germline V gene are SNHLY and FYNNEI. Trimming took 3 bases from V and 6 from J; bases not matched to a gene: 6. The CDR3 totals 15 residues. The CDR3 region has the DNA TGTGCCAGCAGTGATCCGGGACTAGCAGGCAATGAGCAGTTCTTC. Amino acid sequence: CASSDPGLAGNEQFF.

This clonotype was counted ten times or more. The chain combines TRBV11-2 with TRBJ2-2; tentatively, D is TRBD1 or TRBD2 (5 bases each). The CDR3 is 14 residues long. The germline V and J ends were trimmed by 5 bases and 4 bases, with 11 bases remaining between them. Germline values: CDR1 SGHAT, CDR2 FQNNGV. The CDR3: CASSGAAGTGELFF. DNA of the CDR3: TGTGCCAGCAGCGGGGCGGCGGGCACCGGGGAGCTGTTTTTT.

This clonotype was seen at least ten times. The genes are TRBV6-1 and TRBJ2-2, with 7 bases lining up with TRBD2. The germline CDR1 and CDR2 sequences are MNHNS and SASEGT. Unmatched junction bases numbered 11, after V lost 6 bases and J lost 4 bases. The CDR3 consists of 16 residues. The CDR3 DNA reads TGTGCCAGCAGCCACGCCCTAGCGGTGACCACCGGGGAGCTGTTTTTT. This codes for CASSHALAVTTGELFF.

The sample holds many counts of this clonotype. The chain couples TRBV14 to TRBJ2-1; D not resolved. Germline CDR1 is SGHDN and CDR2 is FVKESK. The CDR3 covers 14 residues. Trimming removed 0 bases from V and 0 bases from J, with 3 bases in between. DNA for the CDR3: TGTGCCAGCAGCCAAGAGGGCTCCTACAATGAGCAGTTCTTC. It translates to CASSQEGSYNEQFF.

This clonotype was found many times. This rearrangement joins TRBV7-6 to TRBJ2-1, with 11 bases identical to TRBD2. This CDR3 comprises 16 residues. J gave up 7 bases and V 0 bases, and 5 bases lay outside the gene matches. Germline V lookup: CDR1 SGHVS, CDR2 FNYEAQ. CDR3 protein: CASSLAVAGGQNEQFF. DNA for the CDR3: TGTGCCAGCAGCTTAGCGGTAGCGGGAGGGCAGAATGAGCAGTTCTTC.

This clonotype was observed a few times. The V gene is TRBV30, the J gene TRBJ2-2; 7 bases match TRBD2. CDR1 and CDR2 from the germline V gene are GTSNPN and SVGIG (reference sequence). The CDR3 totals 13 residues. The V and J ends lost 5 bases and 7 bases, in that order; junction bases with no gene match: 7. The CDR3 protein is CAWASGTGGELFF. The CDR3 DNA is TGTGCCTGGGCCAGCGGGACGGGCGGGGAGCTGTTTTTT.

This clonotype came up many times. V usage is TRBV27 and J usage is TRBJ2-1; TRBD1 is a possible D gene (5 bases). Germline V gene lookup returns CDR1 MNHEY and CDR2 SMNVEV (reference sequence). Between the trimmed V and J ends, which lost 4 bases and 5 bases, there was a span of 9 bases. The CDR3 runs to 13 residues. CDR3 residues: CASSWQQDNEQFF. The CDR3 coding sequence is TGTGCCAGCAGTTGGCAACAGGACAATGAGCAGTTCTTC.

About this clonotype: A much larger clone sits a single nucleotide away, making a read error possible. The CDR3 nucleotides read TGTGTCATCAGTGGGGGTCCTAAGGGCGCAGATACGCAGTATTTT. This encodes CVISGGPKGADTQYF. The rearrangement links TRBV10-3 to TRBJ2-3; tentatively, D is TRBD1 or TRBD2 (5 bases each). The CDR3 contains 15 residues. The germline gives CDR1 ENHRY, CDR2 SYGVKD.

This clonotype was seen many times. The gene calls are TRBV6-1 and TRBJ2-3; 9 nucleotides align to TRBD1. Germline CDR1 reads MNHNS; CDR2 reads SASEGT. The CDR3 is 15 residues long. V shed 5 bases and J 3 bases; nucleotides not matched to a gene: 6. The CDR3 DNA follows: TGTGCCAGCAGTCTCCGGGACAGGGCTACAGATACGCAGTATTTT. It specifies CASSLRDRATDTQYF.